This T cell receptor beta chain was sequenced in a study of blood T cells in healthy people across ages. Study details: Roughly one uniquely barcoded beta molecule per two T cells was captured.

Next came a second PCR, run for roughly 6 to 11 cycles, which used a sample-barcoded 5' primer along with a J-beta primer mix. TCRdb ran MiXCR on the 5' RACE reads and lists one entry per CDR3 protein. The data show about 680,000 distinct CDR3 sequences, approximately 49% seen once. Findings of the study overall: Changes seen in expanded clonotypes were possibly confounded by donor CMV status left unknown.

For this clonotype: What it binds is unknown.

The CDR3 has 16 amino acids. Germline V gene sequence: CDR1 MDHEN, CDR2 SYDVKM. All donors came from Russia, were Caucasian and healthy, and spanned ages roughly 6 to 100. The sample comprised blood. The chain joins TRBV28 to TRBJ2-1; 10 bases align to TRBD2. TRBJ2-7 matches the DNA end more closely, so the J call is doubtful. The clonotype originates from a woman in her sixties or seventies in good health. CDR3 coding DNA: TGTGCCAGCAGTTCGACTAGCGGGTTCTCCTACAATGAGCAGTACTTC. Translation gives CASSSTSGFSYNEQYF.